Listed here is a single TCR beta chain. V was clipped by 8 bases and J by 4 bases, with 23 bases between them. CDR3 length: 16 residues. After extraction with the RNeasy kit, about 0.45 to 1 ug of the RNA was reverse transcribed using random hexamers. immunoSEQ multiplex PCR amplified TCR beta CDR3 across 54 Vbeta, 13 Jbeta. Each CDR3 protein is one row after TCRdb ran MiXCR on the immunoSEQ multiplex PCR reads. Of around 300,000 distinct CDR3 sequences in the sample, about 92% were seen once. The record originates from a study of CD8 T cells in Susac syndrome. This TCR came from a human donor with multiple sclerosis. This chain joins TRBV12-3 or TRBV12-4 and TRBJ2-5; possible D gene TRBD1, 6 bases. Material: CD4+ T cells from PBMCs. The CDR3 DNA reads TGTGCCAGCGGCCCCTGGACAGAAAAGTTAGGAGAGACCCAGTACTTC. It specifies CASGPWTEKLGETQYF.